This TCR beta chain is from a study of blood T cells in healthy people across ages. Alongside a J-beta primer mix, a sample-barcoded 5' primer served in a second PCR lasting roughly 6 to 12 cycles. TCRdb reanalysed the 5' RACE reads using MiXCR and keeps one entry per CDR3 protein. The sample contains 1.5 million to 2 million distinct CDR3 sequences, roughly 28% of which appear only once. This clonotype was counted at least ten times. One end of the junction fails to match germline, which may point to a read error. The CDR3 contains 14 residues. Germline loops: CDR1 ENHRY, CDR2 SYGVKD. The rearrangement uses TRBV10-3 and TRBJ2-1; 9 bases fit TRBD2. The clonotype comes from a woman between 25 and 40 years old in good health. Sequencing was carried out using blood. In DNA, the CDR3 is TGTGCCATCATGGCTAGCGGGGTCTACGATGAGCAGTTCTTC. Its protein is CAIMASGVYDEQFF.